A single sample gave rise to the 17 T cell receptor beta chains below, sequenced in a study of control samples from healthy donors and cancer patients (dated by TCRdb to about 2020). Library preparation employed the immunoSEQ multiplex PCR assay. TCRdb took this table from immuneACCESS and kept in-frame rearrangements with V and J called. Such tables lack part of the clones; where checked against another copy, unresolved V genes explain under half of the gap, and the rest is unexplained. Across this sample there are over 65,000 clones, with 85% to 90% seen only once. The ten largest clones capture 8.5% to 10% of the sample. The specimen sequenced was PBMCs. These receptors came from a woman aged 50 to 60 with colorectal cancer.

The J gene is TRBJ2-1, the V gene TRBV24-1; possible D gene TRBD2, 6 bases. The CDR3 is 14 amino acids. Looked up from germline, CDR1 is KGHDR and CDR2 is SFDVKD. Trimming took 3 bases from V and 7 from J, leaving 12 bases between them. The CDR3 DNA follows: TGTGCCACCAGTGATGGGGTCCGGGGGAATGAGCAGTTCTTC. It translates to CATSDGVRGNEQFF.

The J gene is TRBJ2-1, the V gene TRBV15, with D possibly TRBD1 on 6 matching bases. Germline V lookup: CDR1 LNHNV, CDR2 YYDKDF (reference sequence). Trimming left V 0 bases short and J 4 bases short, with 13 bases between. The CDR3 spans 16 residues. The CDR3 DNA reads as TGTGCCACCAGCAGAGATCCACAGGGATCGTACAATGAGCAGTTCTTC. Its protein is CATSRDPQGSYNEQFF.

The genes are TRBV15 and TRBJ1-1, with 8 bases matching TRBD1. Trimming cost V 5 bases and J 5 bases; bases outside gene matches: 4. The CDR3 is 13 amino acids. Germline CDR1 LNHNV, CDR2 YYDKDF (reference sequence). DNA for the CDR3: TGTGCCACCAGCCGCAGGGGGCGGACTGAAGCTTTCTTT. This encodes CATSRRGRTEAFF.

V usage is TRBV6-4 and J usage is TRBJ1-1; perhaps TRBD1 as D (5 bases). CDR1 MRHNA and CDR2 SNTAGT come from the germline V gene. Trimming pared 6 bases from V and 1 base from J, leaving 9 bases between. The CDR3 length is 13 residues. CDR3 region: CASREGWNTEAFF. The CDR3 DNA reads TGTGCCAGCAGGGAGGGGTGGAACACTGAAGCTTTCTTT.

The chain has TRBV5-1 and TRBJ2-3; D might be TRBD1 or TRBD2, each matching 5 bases. CDR1 and CDR2 (germline): SGHRS, YFSETQ. The V end lost 2 bases, the J end lost 8 bases, and 6 bases lay between the germline ends. The CDR3 has 11 residues. The CDR3 spells CASSFGATQYF. CDR3 DNA: TGCGCCAGCAGCTTCGGGGCTACGCAGTATTTT.

The chain has TRBV7-3 and TRBJ1-1; D unclear. The V end was cut by 2 bases, the J end by 3 bases, with 7 bases between. The V gene's germline CDR1 is SGHTA and CDR2 FQGTGA. The CDR3 contains 13 residues. The CDR3 DNA sequence: TGTGCCAGCAGCTTAGCGGACGACACTGAAGCTTTCTTT. It specifies CASSLADDTEAFF.

The chain has TRBV5-5 and TRBJ2-5; the D gene is possibly TRBD1 (6 bases). There are 16 residues in the CDR3. With 0 bases removed from V and 4 bases from J, the gap between germline ends came to 16 bases. The germline V gene has CDR1 SGHKS and CDR2 YYEKEE (reference sequence). The CDR3 reads CASSLGGTHFGETQYF. Written as DNA, the CDR3 is TGTGCCAGCAGCTTGGGAGGGACACATTTTGGAGAGACCCAGTACTTC.

This clone was detected a few times. The chain couples TRBV18 to TRBJ1-1; 7 bases fit TRBD1. The CDR3 consists of 14 residues. The V segment lost 4 bases and the J segment 3 bases; nucleotides outside the gene matches: 5. Germline V lookup: CDR1 KGHSH, CDR2 LQKENI. The CDR3 DNA sequence: TGTGCCAGCTCACGTTACACAGGGGACACTGAAGCTTTCTTT. Residues: CASSRYTGDTEAFF.

The chain has TRBV19 and TRBJ1-5; D may be TRBD1 (6 bases). Trimming took 5 bases from V and 6 from J, leaving 17 bases between them. The CDR3 is 15 residues long. Looked up from germline, CDR1 is LNHDA and CDR2 is SQIVND (reference sequence). The CDR3 region is CASSFLGARSQPQHF. DNA for the CDR3: TGTGCCAGTAGTTTCCTGGGGGCGCGTAGTCAGCCCCAGCATTTT.

The gene calls are TRBV30 and TRBJ2-2; the D is unclear. Trimming shortened V by 2 bases and J by 6 bases, and 13 bases separated the two germline ends. This CDR3 is built from 14 residues. Germline V lookup: CDR1 GTSNPN, CDR2 SVGIG (reference sequence). The CDR3 protein is CAWSLGTDSGELFF. CDR3 sequence (DNA): TGTGCCTGGAGTCTGGGCACAGATTCCGGGGAGCTGTTTTTT.

V and J are TRBV6-5 and TRBJ2-2, with no clear D. There are 15 residues in the CDR3. V dropped 6 bases and J dropped 0 bases, with 11 bases sitting between them. CDR1 and CDR2 from the germline V gene are MNHEY and SVGAGI. Here the CDR3 DNA reads TGTGCCAGCAGGTGGACGTCTGCGAACACCGGGGAGCTGTTTTTT. This sequence encodes CASRWTSANTGELFF.

This chain joins TRBV7-9 and TRBJ1-2, with a weak D call TRBD1 (6 bases). CDR3 length: 15 amino acids. Germline V gives CDR1 SEHNR, CDR2 FQNEAQ (reference sequence). With 3 bases removed from V and 7 bases from J, the gap between germline ends came to 18 bases. The CDR3 bases are TGTGCCAGCAGCTTGGGGTCAGGGGACCTCTCTGGCTACACCTTC. Amino acid sequence: CASSLGSGDLSGYTF.

V gene TRBV5-1 combines with J gene TRBJ2-5; TRBD1 matches 7 bases. The CDR3 spans 13 residues. Germline CDR1 and CDR2: SGHRS and YFSETQ. Losses at the gene ends were 4 bases for V and 2 bases for J; bases not matched to a gene: 2. CDR3 coding DNA: TGCGCCAGCAGCGGGGGACAGCAAGAGACCCAGTACTTC. Translated, it gives CASSGGQQETQYF.

This chain connects TRBV5-6 to TRBJ1-3, with unresolved D. The CDR3 is made up of 17 amino acids. Trimming shortened V by 0 bases and J by 1 base, and 14 bases separated the two germline ends. CDR1 and CDR2 from the germline V gene are SGHDT and YYEEEE. CDR3 DNA: TGTGCCAGCAGCTTGGCCGGATTTCTCGGGTCTGGAAACACCATATATTTT. This gives the protein CASSLAGFLGSGNTIYF.

This rearrangement joins TRBV5-1 to TRBJ2-2, with D possibly being TRBD2 (5 bases). This CDR3 is 15 amino acids long. V was shortened by 4 bases and J by 5 bases, with 15 bases between the two germline ends. CDR1 and CDR2 from the germline V gene are SGHRS and YFSETQ. The CDR3 is CASSDAGRGTGELFF. The CDR3 nucleotides are TGCGCCAGCAGCGACGCTGGTCGGGGAACCGGGGAGCTGTTTTTT. Full variable domain (rest looked up from reference TRBV5-1 and TRBJ2-2): KAGVTQTPRYLIKTRGQQVTLSCSPISGHRSVSWYQQTPGQGLQFLFEYFSETQRNKGNFPGRFSGRQFSNSRSEMNVSTLELGDSALYLCASSDAGRGTGELFFGEGSRLTVL.

V usage is TRBV30 and J usage is TRBJ2-1; tentative D call: TRBD2 (5 bases). Per germline, CDR1 GTSNPN and CDR2 SVGIG (reference sequence). The CDR3 totals 13 residues. The ends were cut back, 2 bases at V and 7 bases at J, with 12 bases in the middle. The DNA for the CDR3 is TGTGCCTGGAGTCGAGGAGGTTGGAATGAGCAGTTCTTC. This translates into CAWSRGGWNEQFF.

The gene calls are TRBV6-1 and TRBJ1-2; D not resolved. The germline CDR1 and CDR2 sequences are MNHNS and SASEGT. This CDR3 spans 16 amino acids. Deletions cut 2 bases from V and 3 bases from J, with 16 bases between. The CDR3 loop is CASSELVRLRYYGYTF. CDR3 nucleotide sequence: TGTGCCAGCAGTGAATTAGTCAGACTACGATACTATGGCTACACCTTC.